These T cell receptor beta chains were read from a single sample in a study of cytomegalovirus exposure and HLA in healthy donors. Data came from immunoSEQ multiplex PCR; TCRdb stores just in-frame clones and leaves some out. Found here are 150,000 to 200,000 clones, less than 85% of them singletons; the top ten hold about 16%. Input material: PBMCs. Receptors originate from a man between 18 and 35 years old in good health and CMV-seropositive. Each CDR3 is given without its conserved first and last residue. A clone size is listed for some rows: how often the clone was seen (once, few, many), or a class if it is expanded.

>TRBV12-2|few
ASRLGHVNTEAF
>TRBV6-4|NA
ASSATSGTGTYGYT
>TRBV5-1|NA
ASSLNREAF
>TRBV5-5|few
ASSLGHLNTEAF
>TRBV7-9|NA
ASSWGGYEQY
>TRBV29-1|NA
SGAVGGGADTQY
>TRBV25-1|NA
ASSLGVGTEAF
>TRBV29-1|NA
SGGGSGSIREQF
>TRBV30|NA
AWSGGQGNNIQY
>TRBV5-1|few
ASSVDPNQPQH
>TRBV27|NA
ASSQTGLGEQPQH
>TRBV5-4|NA
ASSLAGGQHYEQY
>TRBV11-2|NA
ASSPRDRGSYEQY
>TRBV4-1|NA
ASSQVGGSNQPQH
>TRBV19|once
ASSIGTTSDKRETQY
>TRBV6-5|NA
ASSYQQGGGYT
>TRBV27|NA
ASSLGRNQPQH
>TRBV6-1|NA
ASSEATGGLMAF
>TRBV7-3|NA
ASSHGTSTDTQY
>TRBV7-9|NA
ASRPGLAAQF
>TRBV28|NA
ASLTSGAEQF
>TRBV5-5|once
ASSGNPTGYQETQY
>TRBV19|few
ASRRGSYEQY
>TRBV5-1|few
ASSLEGATDTQY
>TRBV23-1|NA
ASSLASVDGYT
>TRBV5-1|once
ASANPSGQSTDTQY
>TRBV5-1|NA
ASSPGQGGEKLF
>TRBV5-6|NA
ASSRLIEGHGNQPQH
>TRBV18|once
ASSPTGTGELF
>TRBV4-1|NA
ASSQDRGNYGYT
>TRBV7-9|few
AWGGDLPGQGFYEQY
>TRBV5-6|few
ASSWDRGHEQY
>TRBV27|NA
ASSYGQGDGYT
>TRBV5-6|NA
ASSPGLQETQY
>TRBV9|NA
ASSVAAGGPYEQY
>TRBV7-8|NA
ASSRGDTEAF
>TRBV4-1|once
ASSRDLPVLIDQPQH
>TRBV9|NA
ASSVKQESYEQY
>TRBV6-1|NA
ASSERLQTGNSPLH
>TRBV11-1|NA
ASSLRTGGPLEAF
>TRBV6-5|NA
ASRRLADNTGELF
>TRBV6-6|NA
ASSHRVSYEQY
>TRBV6-1|NA
ASSRDRGLGYT
>TRBV19|NA
ASSTQLTDTQY
>TRBV6-5|NA
ASSPPFSTDTQY
>TRBV5-1|NA
ASSPPGQVTEAF
>TRBV29-1|NA
SVETANTGELF
>TRBV13|NA
ASSLGLTGWRTEAF
>TRBV11-2|NA
ASSLDGPPRNEAF
>TRBV14|NA
ASSRVGRAGYT
>TRBV2|few
AIKGDTAGDT
>TRBV27|once
ASSFSINNEQF
>TRBV28|NA
ASGTGGRANYGYT
>TRBV2|once
ASREGSSYEQY
>TRBV18|NA
ASSPPSGGANSPLH
>TRBV29-1|NA
SAYREIDTEAF
>TRBV7-2|NA
ASSFNTGGTEAF
>TRBV19|NA
ASSYTSYTQY
>TRBV6-5|NA
ASSPGRNTEAF
>TRBV6-1|NA
ASSVQGAYEQY